Listed below are T cell receptor beta chains from one sample, sequenced in a study of blood T cell repertoires in COVID-19. The assay was immunoSEQ multiplex PCR, and TCRdb's table has in-frame clones only and misses some. The sample has under 300,000 clones, about 80% seen once. The source material was peripheral blood. All receptors derive from an elderly woman with acute or convalescent COVID-19. The CDR3 runs from the conserved cysteine through the conserved F or W. A D gene is named only where the DNA matches it firmly. The size entry is marked missing in some rows and otherwise reads once, few, many or a size class.

>TRBJ1-4|TRBD1|TRBV6-6|.
CASRMGQANEKLFF
TGTGCCAGCAGAATGGGACAGGCGAATGAAAAACTGTTTTTT
>TRBJ2-7|TRBD1|TRBV27|many
CASSRDRNSYEQYF
TGTGCCAGCAGTAGGGACAGAAATTCCTACGAGCAGTACTTC
>TRBJ1-5|.|TRBV5-3|.
CARSLDWEGQPQHF
TGTGCCAGAAGCTTGGACTGGGAGGGGCAGCCCCAGCATTTT
>TRBJ2-7|.|TRBV5-1|.
CASSLRGNSYEQYF
TGCGCCAGCAGCCTGCGAGGCAACTCCTACGAGCAGTACTTC
>TRBJ2-7|TRBD2|TRBV7-2|.
CASSLLRGAYEQYF
TGTGCCAGCAGCTTATTACGGGGGGCCTACGAGCAGTACTTC
>TRBJ1-1|.|TRBV6-5|.
CASRDTVNTEAFF
TGTGCCAGCAGGGACACCGTGAACACTGAAGCTTTCTTT
>TRBJ2-4|.|TRBV6-1|.
CASSEWGAGYF
TGTGCCAGCAGTGAATGGGGAGCCGGGTACTTC
>TRBJ1-1|.|TRBV11-2|.
CASSLMSRVENTEAFF
TGTGCCAGCAGCTTAATGTCCAGGGTGGAGAACACTGAAGCTTTCTTT
>TRBJ2-7|.|TRBV9|.
CASSVVEETYEQYF
TGTGCCAGCAGCGTAGTAGAGGAGACCTACGAGCAGTACTTC
>TRBJ1-5|.|TRBV15|few
CATSRQGSNQPQHF
TGTGCCACCAGCAGACAGGGATCTAATCAGCCCCAGCATTTT
>TRBJ2-1|TRBD2|TRBV5-1|.
CASSATGTSGSMEQFF
TGCGCCAGCAGCGCAACCGGGACTAGCGGGTCCATGGAGCAGTTCTTC
>TRBJ1-6|.|TRBV7-2|.
CASSLDWYPSYNSPLHF
TGTGCCAGCAGCTTAGATTGGTACCCCAGCTATAATTCACCCCTCCACTTT
>TRBJ2-1|.|TRBV11-3|.
CASSLGGQGGNEQFF
TGTGCCAGCAGCTTAGGAGGACAGGGAGGGAATGAGCAGTTCTTC
>TRBJ2-3|TRBD2|TRBV2|.
CARGRGTTLYTQYF
TGTGCCAGGGGGCGGGGGACGACTTTGTATACGCAGTATTTT
>TRBJ2-1|TRBD2|TRBV4-1|.
CASSPPRLAGHYNEQFF
TGCGCCAGCAGCCCCCCCCGACTAGCGGGCCACTACAATGAGCAGTTCTTC
>TRBJ2-7|.|TRBV12-3/TRBV12-4|.
CATSQGYEQYF
TGTGCCACCTCCCAGGGCTACGAGCAGTACTTC
>TRBJ1-3|TRBD1|TRBV18|.
CASSTQGVSSGNTIYF
TGTGCCAGCTCTACCCAGGGGGTTAGCTCTGGAAACACCATATATTTT
>TRBJ1-6|.|TRBV5-1|.
CASSLGANRVNSPLHF
TGCGCCAGCAGCTTGGGGGCTAACAGGGTAAATTCACCCCTCCACTTT
>TRBJ1-4|TRBD1|TRBV5-4|few
CASSATGVNEKLFF
TGTGCCAGCAGCGCGACAGGGGTTAATGAAAAACTGTTTTTT
>TRBJ2-1|.|TRBV6-5|.
CASSRPGGNEQFF
TGTGCCAGCAGCCGGCCCGGAGGAAATGAGCAGTTCTTC
>TRBJ1-2|TRBD1|TRBV6-5|once
CASSYVRTGGGYGYTF
TGTGCCAGCAGTTACGTCCGGACAGGGGGCGGCTATGGCTACACCTTC
>TRBJ2-1|.|TRBV6-2/TRBV6-3|.
CASSAERASYNEQFF
TGTGCCAGCAGCGCTGAGCGGGCTTCCTACAATGAGCAGTTCTTC
>TRBJ1-1|.|TRBV18|once
CASSPPGLGARTEAFF
TGTGCCAGCTCACCACCGGGACTAGGGGCGCGGACTGAAGCTTTCTTT
>TRBJ1-1|.|TRBV11-3|.
CASSLGRVGTEAFF
TGTGCCAGCAGCTTAGGCAGGGTGGGCACTGAAGCTTTCTTT
>TRBJ1-5|TRBD1|TRBV6-5|.
CASTSTGFDQPQHF
TGTGCCAGCACCTCGACAGGGTTCGATCAGCCCCAGCATTTT
>TRBJ2-1|.|TRBV6-5|.
CASLSPGNEQFF
TGTGCCAGCCTCTCTCCGGGGAATGAGCAGTTCTTC
>TRBJ1-6|.|TRBV3-1/TRBV3-2|.
CASSQARQAGSPLHF
TGTGCCAGCAGCCAAGCCCGACAGGCAGGATCACCCCTCCACTTT
>TRBJ2-3|TRBD2|TRBV10-1|.
CASNERREGTDTQYF
TGCGCCAGCAACGAACGCAGGGAGGGGACAGATACGCAGTATTTT
>TRBJ1-1|TRBD1|TRBV2|.
CATSRGPNTEAFF
TGTGCCACATCCAGGGGGCCGAACACTGAAGCTTTCTTT
>TRBJ1-3|.|TRBV10-3|.
CAISEIPGTGNTIYF
TGTGCCATCAGTGAGATTCCGGGGACTGGAAACACCATATATTTT
>TRBJ2-2|TRBD1|TRBV29-1|few
CSVAARTGTGELFF
TGCAGCGTCGCCGCGCGGACAGGGACCGGGGAGCTGTTTTTT
>TRBJ1-4|.|TRBV2|.
CASSGGGLANEKLFF
TGTGCCAGCAGTGGGGGCGGCTTGGCTAATGAAAAACTGTTTTTT